This TCR beta chain was observed in a study of T cells in Graves' hyperthyroidism and ophthalmopathy. Whole-study context: Blood from the periphery was taken at initial diagnosis, before any treatment.

The table lists this clonotype with a few counts. Subjects aged 18 to 65 presented with newly diagnosed hyperthyroidism of less than 2 months' duration. Uncontrolled infections, other autoimmune diseases, pregnancy or lactation led to exclusion of patients. V shed 0 bases and J shed 8 bases, with 16 bases lying between them. Germline CDR1 is MGHRA and CDR2 is YSYEKL. This CDR3 contains 15 residues. RNA transcripts provided the source from which TCR beta CDR3 regions were amplified. Researchers ran a first-round RT-PCR on the TCR CDR3 using the HTBI primer set. TCRdb itself ran the multiplex PCR reads through MiXCR, one entry per CDR3 protein. The sample yields some 600,000 distinct CDR3 sequences, approximately 13% seen once.

This chain links TRBV4-1 with TRBJ1-2; no clear D. Sequenced input: blood. This clonotype was obtained from a woman aged 25 to 39 with Graves' hyperthyroidism that later progressed to Graves' ophthalmopathy. The CDR3 reads CASSQDITARRGYTF. CDR3 bases: TGCGCCAGCAGCCAAGATATCACGGCCCGGCGGGGCTACACCTTC.